Below, one T cell receptor (beta chain) is given with its context. The entry originates in a study of pediatric ulcerative colitis. V lost 0 bases, J lost 0 bases, and 9 bases lay in between. The CDR3 is 16 amino acids. Germline lookup yields CDR1 SGHRS and CDR2 YFSETQ. Produced via immunoSEQ multiplex PCR; TCRdb's table is partial and in-frame only. This sample yields 20,000 to 25,000 clones, of which 71% are seen a single time; about a sixth belongs to the top ten. One to two pinch biopsies were taken from the rectum during colonoscopy. The chain employs TRBV5-1 and TRBJ2-2; D uncertain. This TCR came from a boy between 5 and 17 years old with severe ulcerative colitis. Sequencing was carried out using gut tissue. The CDR3 reads CASSLGTEPNTGELFF. The CDR3 bases are TGCGCCAGCAGCTTGGGCACAGAACCGAACACCGGGGAGCTGTTTTTT.